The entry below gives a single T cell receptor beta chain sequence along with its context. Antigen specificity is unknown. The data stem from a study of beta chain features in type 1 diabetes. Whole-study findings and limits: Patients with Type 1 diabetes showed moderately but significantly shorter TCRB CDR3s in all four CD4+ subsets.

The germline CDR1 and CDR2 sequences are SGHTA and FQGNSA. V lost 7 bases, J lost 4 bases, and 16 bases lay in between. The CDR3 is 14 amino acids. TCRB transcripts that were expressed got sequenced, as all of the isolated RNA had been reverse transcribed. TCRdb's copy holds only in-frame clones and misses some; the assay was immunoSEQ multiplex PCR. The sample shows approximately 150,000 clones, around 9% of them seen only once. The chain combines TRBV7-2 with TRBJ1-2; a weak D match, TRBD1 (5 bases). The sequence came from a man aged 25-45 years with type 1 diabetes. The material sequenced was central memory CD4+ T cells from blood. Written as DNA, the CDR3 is TGTGCCAGCAACAATATGGGGGGGGGCTATGGCTACACCTTC. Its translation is CASNNMGGGYGYTF.